Sequencing of this T cell receptor beta chain was carried out in a study of T cells after yellow fever vaccination. Study results and caveats: Most primary-vaccination clones reappeared after the booster (96% CD4, 85% to 90% CD8). A weaker but faster secondary response was observed, peaking on day 5 versus 15. A minor fraction of clonotypes spanned both CD4 and CD8 compartments.

Regarding this clonotype: Its matching antigen is unknown. At one end, the junction sequence differs from germline, possibly due to a read error.

Germline V lookup: CDR1 KGHSH, CDR2 LQKENI. The length of the CDR3 is 14 residues. Researchers made TCR cDNA using 5'RACE template switching, and this step added a universal primer site and UMIs. TCRdb itself ran the 5' RACE reads through MiXCR, one entry per CDR3 protein. The data show hundreds of thousands of distinct CDR3 sequences, 8.5% to 10% seen once. Material: PBMCs, obtained on the day of the first yellow fever vaccination. The chain employs TRBV18 and TRBJ2-3; D is possibly TRBD1 or TRBD2 (5 bases each). This receptor was obtained from a young man who received the YFV17D yellow fever vaccine. The CDR3 bases are TGTGCCCGCTCACCACCGGGGCGGGCAGATACGCAGTATTTT. This codes for CARSPPGRADTQYF.